Each of the 2 T cell receptor beta chains below was sequenced from the same sample in a study of blood T cell repertoires in COVID-19 (dated by TCRdb to 2020 to 2022). Libraries were built with the immunoSEQ multiplex PCR assay. TCRdb's version of the immuneACCESS table is confined to in-frame rearrangements and falls short of the full clone set. An unresolved V gene accounts for under half of the shortfall where checked; the remainder is of unknown origin. Present in this sample are about 88,000 clones, more than 75% of which were seen just once. The ten largest account for more than 12% of the sample. The specimen was peripheral blood. Source of these receptors: a woman aged 70 to 79 with acute or convalescent COVID-19.

This chain links TRBV5-1 with TRBJ2-1, with 9 bases aligning to TRBD2. The CDR3 length is 16 residues. J lost 9 bases, V lost 2 bases, and 12 bases had no gene match. Germline V CDR1 and CDR2: SGHRS, YFSETQ. Here the CDR3 reads CASSLYSGGRQVEQFF. In DNA form, the CDR3 reads TGCGCCAGCAGCTTATATAGCGGGGGCCGCCAGGTTGAGCAGTTCTTC.

V is TRBV29-1 and J is TRBJ2-1, with TRBD2 as a possible D gene (5 bases). Looked up from germline, CDR1 is SQVTM and CDR2 is ANQGSEA. V was cut by 7 bases and J by 8 bases, with 24 bases left in between. The CDR3 has 15 amino acids. The CDR3 protein is CSAYLRESPRDEQFF. As DNA, the CDR3 is TGCAGCGCTTACCTAAGGGAGTCCCCTCGGGATGAGCAGTTCTTC.